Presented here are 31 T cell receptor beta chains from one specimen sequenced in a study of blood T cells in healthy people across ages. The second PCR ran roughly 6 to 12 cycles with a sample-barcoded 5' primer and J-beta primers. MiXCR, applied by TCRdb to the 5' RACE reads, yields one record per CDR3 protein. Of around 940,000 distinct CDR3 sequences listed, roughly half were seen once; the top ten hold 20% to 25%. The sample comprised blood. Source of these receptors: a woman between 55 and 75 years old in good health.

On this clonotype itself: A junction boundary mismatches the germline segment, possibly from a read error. In DNA, the CDR3 is TGTGCCAGCAGTGAGGGACTAGCGGGGCAAGGGACCCAGTACTTC. Translated, it gives CASSEGLAGQGTQYF. The V and J genes are TRBV2 and TRBJ2-5; 13 bases fit TRBD2. CDR1 is SNHLY and CDR2 is FYNNEI in the germline V gene. There are 15 residues in the CDR3.

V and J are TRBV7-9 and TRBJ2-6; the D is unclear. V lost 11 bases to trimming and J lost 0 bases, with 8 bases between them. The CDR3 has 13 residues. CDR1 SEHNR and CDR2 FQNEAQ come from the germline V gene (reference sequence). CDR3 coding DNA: TGTGCCCAGCTTGGCTCTGGGGCCAACGTCCTGACTTTC. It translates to CAQLGSGANVLTF.

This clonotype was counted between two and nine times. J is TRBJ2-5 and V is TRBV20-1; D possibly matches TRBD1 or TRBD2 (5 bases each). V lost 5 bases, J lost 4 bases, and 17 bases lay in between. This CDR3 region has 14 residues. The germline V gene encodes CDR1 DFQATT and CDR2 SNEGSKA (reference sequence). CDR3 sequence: CSAPGPQRGETQYF. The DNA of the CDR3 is TGCAGTGCTCCGGGACCTCAAAGGGGAGAGACCCAGTACTTC.

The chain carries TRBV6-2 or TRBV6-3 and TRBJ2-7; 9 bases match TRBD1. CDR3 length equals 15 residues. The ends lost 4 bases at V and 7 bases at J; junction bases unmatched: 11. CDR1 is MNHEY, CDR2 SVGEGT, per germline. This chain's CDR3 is CASSFRDREWGEQYF. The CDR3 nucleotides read TGTGCCAGCAGTTTTCGGGACAGGGAGTGGGGTGAGCAGTACTTC.

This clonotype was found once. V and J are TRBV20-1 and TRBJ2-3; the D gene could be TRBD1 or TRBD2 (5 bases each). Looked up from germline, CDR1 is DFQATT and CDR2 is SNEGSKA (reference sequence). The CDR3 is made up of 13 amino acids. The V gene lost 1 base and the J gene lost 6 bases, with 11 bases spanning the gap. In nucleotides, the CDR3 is TGCAGTGCTAGAGCGGTGGGACGGGATACGCAGTATTTT. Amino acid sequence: CSARAVGRDTQYF.

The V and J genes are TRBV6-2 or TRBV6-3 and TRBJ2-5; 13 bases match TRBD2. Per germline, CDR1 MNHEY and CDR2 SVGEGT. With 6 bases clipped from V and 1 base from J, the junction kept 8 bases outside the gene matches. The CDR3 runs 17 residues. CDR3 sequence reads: CASSHQTSGRPQETQYF. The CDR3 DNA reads TGTGCCAGCAGCCACCAGACTAGCGGGAGGCCCCAAGAGACCCAGTACTTC.

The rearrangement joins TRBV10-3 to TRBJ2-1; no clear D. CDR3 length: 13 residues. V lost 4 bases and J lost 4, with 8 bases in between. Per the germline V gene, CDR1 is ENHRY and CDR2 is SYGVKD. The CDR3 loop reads CAISANAYNEQFF. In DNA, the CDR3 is TGTGCCATCAGTGCCAACGCATACAATGAGCAGTTCTTC.

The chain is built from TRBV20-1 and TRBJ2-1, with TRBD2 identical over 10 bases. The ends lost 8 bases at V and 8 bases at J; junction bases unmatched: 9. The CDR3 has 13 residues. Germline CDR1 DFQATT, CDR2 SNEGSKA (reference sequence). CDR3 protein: CSPLAGASDEQFF. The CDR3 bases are TGCAGTCCGCTAGCGGGAGCGTCTGATGAGCAGTTCTTC.

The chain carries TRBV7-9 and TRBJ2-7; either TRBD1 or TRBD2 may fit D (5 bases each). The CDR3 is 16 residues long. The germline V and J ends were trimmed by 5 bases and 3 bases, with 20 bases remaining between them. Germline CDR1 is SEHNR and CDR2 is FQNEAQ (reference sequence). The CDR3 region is CASSRLPGPNGYEQYF. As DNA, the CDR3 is TGTGCCAGCAGCCGCCTTCCGGGGCCCAATGGCTACGAGCAGTACTTC.

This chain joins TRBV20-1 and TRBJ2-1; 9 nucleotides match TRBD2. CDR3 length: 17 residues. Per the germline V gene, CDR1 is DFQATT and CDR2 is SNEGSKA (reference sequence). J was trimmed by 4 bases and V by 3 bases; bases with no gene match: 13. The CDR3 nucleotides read TGCAGTGCTAGTTTCGGTAGCGGGAGCGTCGGGTACAATGAGCAGTTCTTC. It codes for CSASFGSGSVGYNEQFF.

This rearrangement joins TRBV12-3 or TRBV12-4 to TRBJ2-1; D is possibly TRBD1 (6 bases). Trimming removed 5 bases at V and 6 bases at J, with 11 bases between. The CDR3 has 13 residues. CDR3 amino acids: CASSGWTVNEQFF. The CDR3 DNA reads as TGTGCCAGCAGTGGCTGGACAGTCAATGAGCAGTTCTTC.

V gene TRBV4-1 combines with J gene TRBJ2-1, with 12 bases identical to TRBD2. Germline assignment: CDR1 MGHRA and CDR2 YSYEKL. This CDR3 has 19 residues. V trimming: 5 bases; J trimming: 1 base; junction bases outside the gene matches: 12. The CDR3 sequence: CASSKGTSGQDLSYNEQFF. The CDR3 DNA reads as TGCGCCAGCAGCAAAGGGACTAGCGGGCAGGATTTATCCTACAATGAGCAGTTCTTC.

The CDR3 loop is CASSSGLARGQETQYF. In DNA form, the CDR3 reads TGTGCCAGCAGTTCCGGACTAGCGAGGGGACAAGAGACCCAGTACTTC. This chain uses TRBV6-6 with TRBJ2-5; 9 nucleotides line up with TRBD2. J was trimmed by 2 bases and V by 4 bases; bases with no gene match: 8. Looked up from germline, CDR1 is MNHNY and CDR2 is SVGAGI (reference sequence). This CDR3 is built from 16 residues.

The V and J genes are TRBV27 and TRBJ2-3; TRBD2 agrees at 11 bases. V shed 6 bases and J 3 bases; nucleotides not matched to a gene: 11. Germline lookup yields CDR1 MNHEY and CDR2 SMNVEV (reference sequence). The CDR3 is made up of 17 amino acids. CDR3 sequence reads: CASRILTSGRVTDTQYF. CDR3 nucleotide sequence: TGTGCCAGCAGGATCCTTACTAGCGGGAGAGTAACAGATACGCAGTATTTT.

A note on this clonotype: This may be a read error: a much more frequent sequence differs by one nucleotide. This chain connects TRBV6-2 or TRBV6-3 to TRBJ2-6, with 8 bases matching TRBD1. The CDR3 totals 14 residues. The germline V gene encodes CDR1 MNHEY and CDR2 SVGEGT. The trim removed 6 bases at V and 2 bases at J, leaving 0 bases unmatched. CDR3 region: CASRTGAGANVLTF. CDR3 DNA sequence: TGTGCCAGCAGGACAGGGGCTGGGGCCAACGTCCTGACTTTC.

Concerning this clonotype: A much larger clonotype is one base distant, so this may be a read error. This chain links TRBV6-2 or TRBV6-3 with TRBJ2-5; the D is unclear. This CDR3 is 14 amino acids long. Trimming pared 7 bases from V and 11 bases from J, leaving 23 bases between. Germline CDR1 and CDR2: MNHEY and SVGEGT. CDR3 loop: CASTRTVFYNEQYF. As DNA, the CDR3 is TGTGCCAGCACCAGGACCGTCTTCTACAATGAGCAGTACTTC.

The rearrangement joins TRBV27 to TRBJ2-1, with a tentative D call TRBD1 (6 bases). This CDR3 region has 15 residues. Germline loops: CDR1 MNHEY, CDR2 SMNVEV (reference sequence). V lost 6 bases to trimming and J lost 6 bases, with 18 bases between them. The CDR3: CASSPGTRQPNEQFF. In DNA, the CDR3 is TGTGCCAGCAGCCCCGGGACACGGCAGCCCAATGAGCAGTTCTTC.

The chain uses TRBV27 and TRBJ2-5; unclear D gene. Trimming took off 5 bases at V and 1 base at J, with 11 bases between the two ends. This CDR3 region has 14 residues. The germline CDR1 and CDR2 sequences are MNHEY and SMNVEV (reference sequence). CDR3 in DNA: TGTGCCAGCAGTCTCGGGCGGATCCAAGAGACCCAGTACTTC. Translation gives CASSLGRIQETQYF.

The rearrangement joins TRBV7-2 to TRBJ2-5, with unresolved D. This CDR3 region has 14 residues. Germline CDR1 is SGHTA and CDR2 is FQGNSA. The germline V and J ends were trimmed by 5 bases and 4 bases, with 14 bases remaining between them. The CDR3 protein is CASSPDGRTETQYF. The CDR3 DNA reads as TGTGCCAGCAGCCCAGACGGCAGGACAGAGACCCAGTACTTC.

The CDR3 coding sequence is TGTGCCAGCAGCTTAGAGGCTAGCGGGAGGTTAGAGACCCAGTACTTC. It is translated as CASSLEASGRLETQYF. The V and J genes are TRBV7-2 and TRBJ2-5; TRBD2 matches 11 bases. Germline CDR1 and CDR2: SGHTA and FQGNSA. This CDR3 has 16 amino acids. V shed 1 base and J 4 bases; nucleotides not matched to a gene: 5.

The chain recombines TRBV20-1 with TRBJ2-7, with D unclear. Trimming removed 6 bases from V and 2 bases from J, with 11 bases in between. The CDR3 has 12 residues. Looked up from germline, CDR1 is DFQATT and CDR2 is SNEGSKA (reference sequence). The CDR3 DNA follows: TGCAGTGCCGATGCGGCTACCTACGAGCAGTACTTC. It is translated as CSADAATYEQYF.

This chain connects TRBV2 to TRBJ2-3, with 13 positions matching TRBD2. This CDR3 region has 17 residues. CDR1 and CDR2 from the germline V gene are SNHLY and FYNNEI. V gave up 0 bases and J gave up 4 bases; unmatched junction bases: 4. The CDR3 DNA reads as TGTGCCAGCAGTGAAGCCGGACTAGCGGGAGCGGCAGATACGCAGTATTTT. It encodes CASSEAGLAGAADTQYF.

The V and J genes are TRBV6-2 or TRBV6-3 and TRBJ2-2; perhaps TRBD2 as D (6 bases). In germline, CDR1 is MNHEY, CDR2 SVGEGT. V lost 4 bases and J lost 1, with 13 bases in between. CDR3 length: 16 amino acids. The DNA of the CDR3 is TGTGCCAGCAGTTCCCGGGGAGGTCGGAACACCGGGGAGCTGTTTTTT. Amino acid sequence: CASSSRGGRNTGELFF.

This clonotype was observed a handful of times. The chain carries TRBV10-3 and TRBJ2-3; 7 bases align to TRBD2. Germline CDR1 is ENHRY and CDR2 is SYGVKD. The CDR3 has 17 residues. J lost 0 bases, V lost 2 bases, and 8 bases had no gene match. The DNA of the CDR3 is TGTGCCATCAGTGAGCCAACTAGCGCCACTAGCACAGATACGCAGTATTTT. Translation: CAISEPTSATSTDTQYF.

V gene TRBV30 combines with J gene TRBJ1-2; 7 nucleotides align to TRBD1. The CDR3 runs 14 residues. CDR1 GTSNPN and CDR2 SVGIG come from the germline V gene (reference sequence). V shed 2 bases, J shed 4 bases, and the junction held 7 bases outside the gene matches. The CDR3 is CAWSSRGQAYGYTF. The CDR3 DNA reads TGTGCCTGGAGTTCGCGAGGACAGGCCTATGGCTACACCTTC.

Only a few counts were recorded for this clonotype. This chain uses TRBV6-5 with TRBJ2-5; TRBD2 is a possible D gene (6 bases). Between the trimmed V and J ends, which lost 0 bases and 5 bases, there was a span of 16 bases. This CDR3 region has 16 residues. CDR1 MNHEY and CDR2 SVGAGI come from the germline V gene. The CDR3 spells CASSYSMREPWETQYF. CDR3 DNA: TGTGCCAGCAGTTACTCGATGCGGGAACCGTGGGAGACCCAGTACTTC.

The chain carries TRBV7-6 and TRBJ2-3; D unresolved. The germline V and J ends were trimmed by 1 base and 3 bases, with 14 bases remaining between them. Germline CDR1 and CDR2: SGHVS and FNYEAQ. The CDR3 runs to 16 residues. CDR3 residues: CASSLGVGRSTDTQYF. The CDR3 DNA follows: TGTGCCAGCAGCTTAGGAGTGGGTCGGAGTACAGATACGCAGTATTTT.

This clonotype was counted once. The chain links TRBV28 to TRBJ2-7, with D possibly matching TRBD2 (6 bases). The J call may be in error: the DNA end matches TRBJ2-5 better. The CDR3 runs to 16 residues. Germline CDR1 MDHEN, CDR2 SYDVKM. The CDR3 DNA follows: TGTGCCAGCAGTTTTTACGGGAGCCCCGACCGGGAGACCCAGTACTTC. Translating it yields CASSFYGSPDRETQYF.

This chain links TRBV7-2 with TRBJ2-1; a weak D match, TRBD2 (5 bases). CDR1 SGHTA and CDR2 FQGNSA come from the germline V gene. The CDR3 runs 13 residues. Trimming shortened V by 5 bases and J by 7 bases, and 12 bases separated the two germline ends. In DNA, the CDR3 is TGTGCCAGCAGCCGTCGGGATCGGAATGAGCAGTTCTTC. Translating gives CASSRRDRNEQFF.

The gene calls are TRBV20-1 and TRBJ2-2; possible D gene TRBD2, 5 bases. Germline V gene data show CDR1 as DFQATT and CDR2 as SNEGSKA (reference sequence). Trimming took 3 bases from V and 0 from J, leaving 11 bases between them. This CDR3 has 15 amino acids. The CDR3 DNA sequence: TGCAGTGCTAGGGGCGACTACTCGAACACCGGGGAGCTGTTTTTT. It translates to CSARGDYSNTGELFF.

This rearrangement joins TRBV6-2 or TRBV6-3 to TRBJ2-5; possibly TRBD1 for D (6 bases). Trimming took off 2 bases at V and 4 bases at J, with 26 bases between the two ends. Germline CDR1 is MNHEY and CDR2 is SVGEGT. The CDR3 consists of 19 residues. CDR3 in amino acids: CASSYGDNLQGHPRETQYF. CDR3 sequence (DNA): TGTGCCAGCAGTTACGGGGACAACTTACAGGGCCACCCTCGAGAGACCCAGTACTTC.